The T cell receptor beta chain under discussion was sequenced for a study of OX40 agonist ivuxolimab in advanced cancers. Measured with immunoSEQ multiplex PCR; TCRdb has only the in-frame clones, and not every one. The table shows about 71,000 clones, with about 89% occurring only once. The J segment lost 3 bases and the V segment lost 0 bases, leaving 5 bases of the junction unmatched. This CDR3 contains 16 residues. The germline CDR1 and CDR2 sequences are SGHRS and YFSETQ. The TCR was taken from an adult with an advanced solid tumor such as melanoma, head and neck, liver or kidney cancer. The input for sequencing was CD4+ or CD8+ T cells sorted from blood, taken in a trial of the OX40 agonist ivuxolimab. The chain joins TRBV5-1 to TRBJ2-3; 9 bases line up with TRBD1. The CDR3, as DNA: TGCGCCAGCAGCTTGGGGTCGGACAGGGGAACAGATACGCAGTATTTT. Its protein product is CASSLGSDRGTDTQYF.